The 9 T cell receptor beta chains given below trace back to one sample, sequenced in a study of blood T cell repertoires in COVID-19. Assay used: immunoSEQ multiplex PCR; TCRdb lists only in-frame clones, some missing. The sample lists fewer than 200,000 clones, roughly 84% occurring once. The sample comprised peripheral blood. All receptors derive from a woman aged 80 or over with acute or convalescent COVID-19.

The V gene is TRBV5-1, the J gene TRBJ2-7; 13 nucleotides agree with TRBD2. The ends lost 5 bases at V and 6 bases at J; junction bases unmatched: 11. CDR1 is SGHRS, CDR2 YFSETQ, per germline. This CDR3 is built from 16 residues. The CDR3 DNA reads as TGCGCCAGCAGGTTCACTAGCGGGAGGGCGGGGGCCGAGCAGTACTTC. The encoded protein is CASRFTSGRAGAEQYF. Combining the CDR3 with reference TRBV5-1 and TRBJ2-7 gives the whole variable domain KAGVTQTPRYLIKTRGQQVTLSCSPISGHRSVSWYQQTPGQGLQFLFEYFSETQRNKGNFPGRFSGRQFSNSRSEMNVSTLELGDSALYLCASRFTSGRAGAEQYFGPGTRLTVT.

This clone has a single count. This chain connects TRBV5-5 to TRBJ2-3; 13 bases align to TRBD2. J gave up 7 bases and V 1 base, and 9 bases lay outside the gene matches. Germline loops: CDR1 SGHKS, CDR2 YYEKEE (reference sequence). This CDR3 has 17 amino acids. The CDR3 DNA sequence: TGTGCCAGCAGCTTGACTAGCGGGGGGGCCCAGATTAATACGCAGTATTTT. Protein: CASSLTSGGAQINTQYF.

In DNA, the CDR3 is TGTGCCATCAGTGACCAGGGACAGTCGGCGACCTACGAGCAGTACTTC. Protein: CAISDQGQSATYEQYF. The J gene is TRBJ2-7, the V gene TRBV10-3; 7 nucleotides line up with TRBD1. Germline loops: CDR1 ENHRY, CDR2 SYGVKD. V lost 3 bases and J lost 2; bases outside the gene matches: 10. This CDR3 has 16 residues.

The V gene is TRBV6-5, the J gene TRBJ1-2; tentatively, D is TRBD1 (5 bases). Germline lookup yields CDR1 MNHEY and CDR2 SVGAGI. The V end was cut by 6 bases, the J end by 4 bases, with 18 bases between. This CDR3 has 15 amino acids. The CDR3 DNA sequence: TGTGCCAGCAGGCAGGGCACGTTGACGATCTATGGCTACACCTTC. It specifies CASRQGTLTIYGYTF.

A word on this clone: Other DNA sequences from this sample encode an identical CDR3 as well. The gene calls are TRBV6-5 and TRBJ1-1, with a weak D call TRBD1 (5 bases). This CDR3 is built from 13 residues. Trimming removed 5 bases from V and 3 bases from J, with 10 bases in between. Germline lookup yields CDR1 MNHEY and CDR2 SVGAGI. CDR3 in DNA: TGTGCCAGCAGTCCCCAGGGTTACACTGAAGCTTTCTTT. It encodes CASSPQGYTEAFF.

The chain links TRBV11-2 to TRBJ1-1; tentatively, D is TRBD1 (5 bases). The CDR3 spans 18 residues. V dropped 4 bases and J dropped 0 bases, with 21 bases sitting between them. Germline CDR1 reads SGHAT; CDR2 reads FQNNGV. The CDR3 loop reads CASSWGGVYTAMNTEAFF. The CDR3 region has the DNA TGTGCCAGCAGCTGGGGAGGGGTCTACACCGCTATGAACACTGAAGCTTTCTTT.

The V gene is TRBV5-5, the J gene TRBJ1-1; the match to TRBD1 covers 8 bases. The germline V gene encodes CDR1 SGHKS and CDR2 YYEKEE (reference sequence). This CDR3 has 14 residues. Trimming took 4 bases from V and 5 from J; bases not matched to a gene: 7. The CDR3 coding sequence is TGTGCCAGCAGCCAGACAGGGGTTGGTACTGAAGCTTTCTTT. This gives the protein CASSQTGVGTEAFF.

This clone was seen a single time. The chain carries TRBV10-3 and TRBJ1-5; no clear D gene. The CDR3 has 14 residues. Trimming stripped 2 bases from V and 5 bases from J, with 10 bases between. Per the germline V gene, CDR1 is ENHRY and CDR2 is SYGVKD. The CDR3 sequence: CAISEDQVHQPQHF. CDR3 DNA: TGTGCCATCAGTGAGGACCAGGTACATCAGCCCCAGCATTTT.

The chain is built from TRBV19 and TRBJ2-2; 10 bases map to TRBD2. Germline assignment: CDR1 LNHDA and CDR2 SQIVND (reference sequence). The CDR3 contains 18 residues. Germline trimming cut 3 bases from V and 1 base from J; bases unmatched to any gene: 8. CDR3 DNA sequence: TGTGCCAGTAGTATTGGGTTGAGACTAGCGGGGAACACCGGGGAGCTGTTTTTT. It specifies CASSIGLRLAGNTGELFF.